The clone carrying this T cell receptor (beta chain) showed up just a few times. The data derive from a study of shared clonotypes between healthy human individuals. Trimming took off 0 bases at V and 2 bases at J, with 6 bases between the two ends. The CDR3 totals 13 residues. In germline, CDR1 is SGHTS, CDR2 YDEGEE. Measured with immunoSEQ multiplex PCR; TCRdb has only the in-frame clones, and not every one. The sample yields approximately 1,500,000 clones, roughly 95% seen once. The sequence was obtained from a man aged 25 to 40 in good health. The sequenced material came from naive CD4+ T cells sorted from blood. Subset defined: CD45RA+ positively selected. The chain couples TRBV5-8 to TRBJ2-7; no reliable D call. The CDR3 loop reads CASSLGEAYEQYF. DNA of the CDR3: TGTGCCAGCAGCTTGGGTGAAGCCTACGAGCAGTACTTC.